This T cell receptor (beta chain) was captured by sequencing in a study of cytomegalovirus exposure and HLA in healthy donors. The PCR contained 60 Vbeta and 13 Jbeta primers. The repertoire was sequenced with immunoSEQ multiplex PCR; TCRdb's copy has only in-frame clones and lacks some. The profile shows 150,000 or so clones, 76% of them singletons. This CDR3 has 19 amino acids. Between the trimmed V and J ends, which lost 2 bases and 1 base, there was a span of 23 bases. Germline V gene lookup returns CDR1 ENHRY and CDR2 SYGVKD. This clonotype was sampled from a male donor in good health and CMV-seronegative. V gene TRBV10-3 combines with J gene TRBJ1-2; TRBD1 might be the D (6 bases). The specimen was PBMCs. The CDR3 sequence: CAISETERGTGSLNYGYTF. CDR3 in DNA: TGTGCCATCAGTGAGACGGAAAGGGGTACAGGGTCCCTTAACTATGGCTACACCTTC.